The text below deals with one T cell receptor (beta chain). TCR beta from blood CD8+ and CD4+ T cells was sequenced. Matched for age and sex, the controls were healthy donors. Negative isolation was used for CD8+ and CD4+ T cells and FACS enrichment for TEMRA cells. RNA in amounts of roughly 0.5 to 1 ug was reverse transcribed with random hexamers. A multiplex approach, immunoSEQ multiplex PCR, amplified TCR beta CDR3 across 54 Vbeta and 13 Jbeta. Using its own MiXCR run on the immunoSEQ multiplex PCR reads, TCRdb lists one record per CDR3 protein. The sample has under 150,000 distinct CDR3 sequences, about 93% seen once. This sample is drawn from a study of CD8 T cells in Susac syndrome. Trimming removed 0 bases from V and 3 bases from J; junction bases left unmatched: 10. In germline, CDR1 is DFQATT, CDR2 SNEGSKA (reference sequence). CDR3 length: 16 amino acids.

The sequence was collected from a human donor in good health. The V call is TRBV20-1, the J call TRBJ2-7, with 8 bases that match TRBD2. Material: CD8+ T cells from PBMCs. The CDR3 DNA is TGCAGTGCTAGAGATCCCATGACTAGCGCCAGCTACGAGCAGTACTTC. Translation gives CSARDPMTSASYEQYF.